The next 9 T cell receptor beta chains were all read from a single sample in a study of T cells in Graves' hyperthyroidism and ophthalmopathy (dated by TCRdb to the late 2010s). The library relied on multiplex PCR. This sample was sequenced with an Illumina HiSeq 2000. Amplification of TCR beta CDR3 regions was carried out from RNA transcripts. For the first round of RT-PCR on the TCR CDR3, the HTBI primer set was used together with the Qiagen OneStep RT-PCR kit. Clones were called with MiXCR by TCRdb after fastp trimmed the public reads at Q25, and only in-frame beta chains were retained. Every CDR3 protein is listed once, alongside the most common genes and DNA of its rows. This sample comprises 250,000 or so distinct CDR3 sequences, about 16% of them detected only once. 30% of the sample is held by the ten biggest clonotypes. Sequenced sample: blood. The receptors were gathered from a woman in her 50s with Graves' hyperthyroidism that later progressed to Graves' ophthalmopathy.

There are many counts of this clonotype. The chain employs TRBV3-1 and TRBJ2-5, with TRBD1 matching 10 bases. With 4 bases clipped from V and 9 bases from J, the junction kept 11 bases outside the gene matches. This CDR3 region has 15 residues. Looked up from germline, CDR1 is LGHDT and CDR2 is YNNKEL (reference sequence). The CDR3 loop is CASSPPGTGVGAQYF. DNA of the CDR3: TGTGCCAGCAGCCCCCCCGGGACAGGGGTAGGGGCCCAGTACTTC.

This clonotype occurred many times. This sequence joins TRBV27 and TRBJ2-1, with unresolved D. The CDR3 loop spans 14 amino acids. Germline loops: CDR1 MNHEY, CDR2 SMNVEV (reference sequence). V dropped 3 bases and J dropped 0 bases, with 6 bases sitting between them. CDR3 DNA: TGTGCCAGCAGTTTGATGGGCTCCTACAATGAGCAGTTCTTC. Amino acid sequence: CASSLMGSYNEQFF.

This clonotype was seen only a few times. J is TRBJ2-3 and V is TRBV4-1, with 7 positions matching TRBD1. After removal of 0 bases from V and 1 base from J, the junction contained 1 base not matched to a gene. CDR3 length equals 15 residues. CDR1 is MGHRA, CDR2 YSYEKL, per germline. The CDR3 DNA follows: TGCGCCAGCAGCCAAGAAGACAGGGGCACAGATACGCAGTATTTT. Translation gives CASSQEDRGTDTQYF.

This clonotype was observed many times. The V gene is TRBV6-1, the J gene TRBJ1-2; D is ambiguous. The CDR3 contains 15 residues. V lost 7 bases to trimming and J lost 3 bases, with 18 bases between them. Germline V lookup: CDR1 MNHNS, CDR2 SASEGT. Written as DNA, the CDR3 is TGTGCCAGCACTATGGCTAACGCAGCCCACTATGGCTACACCTTC. Residues: CASTMANAAHYGYTF.

V gene TRBV7-2 combines with J gene TRBJ1-1; TRBD1 matches 7 bases. The CDR3 extends over 18 amino acids. Per germline, CDR1 SGHTA and CDR2 FQGNSA. The V and J ends lost 6 bases and 4 bases, in that order; junction bases with no gene match: 20. The CDR3 here is CASRPNLGDRRSITEAFF. For the CDR3, the DNA is TGTGCCAGCAGACCAAACCTCGGGGACAGAAGAAGTATCACTGAAGCTTTCTTT.

This clonotype was counted ten times or more. The rearrangement joins TRBV2 to TRBJ1-6, with D hard to call. V lost 7 bases and J 0 bases, leaving 10 bases between the germline ends. This CDR3 contains 15 residues. Germline CDR1 and CDR2: SNHLY and FYNNEI. The DNA for the CDR3 is TGTGCCAGCAATGGGCGAAGCTCCTATAATTCACCCCTCCACTTT. Its protein product is CASNGRSSYNSPLHF.

The chain has TRBV14 and TRBJ1-2; D might be TRBD1 (5 bases). This CDR3 comprises 14 residues. The V gene lost 8 bases and the J gene lost 5 bases, with 18 bases spanning the gap. Germline CDR1 and CDR2: SGHDN and FVKESK. In DNA form, the CDR3 reads TGTGCCAGCCGCGATCGGGGCAGAAGATATGGCTACACCTTC. Translated: CASRDRGRRYGYTF. Full variable domain (remainder filled in from reference TRBV14 and TRBJ1-2): EAGVTQFPSHSVIEKGQTVTLRCDPISGHDNLYWYRRVMGKEIKFLLHFVKESKQDESGMPNNRFLAERTGGTYSTLKVQPAELEDSGVYFCASRDRGRRYGYTFGSGTRLTVV.

The J gene is TRBJ2-1, the V gene TRBV20-1, with D hard to call. Germline lookup yields CDR1 DFQATT and CDR2 SNEGSKA (reference sequence). The CDR3 totals 16 residues. With 0 bases removed from V and 0 bases from J, the gap between germline ends came to 12 bases. The CDR3 spells CSARDRSGNSYNEQFF. The CDR3, as DNA: TGCAGTGCTAGAGACCGGTCCGGAAACTCCTACAATGAGCAGTTCTTC.

The sample holds many counts of this clonotype. The chain recombines TRBV7-3 with TRBJ2-3; 7 positions agree with TRBD2. Germline-derived CDR1 and CDR2 are SGHTA and FQGTGA. The CDR3 covers 14 residues. Trimming removed 4 bases from V and 2 bases from J; junction bases left unmatched: 3. This chain's CDR3 is CASSSSGVTDTQYF. In DNA form, the CDR3 reads TGTGCCAGCAGCTCCAGCGGGGTCACAGATACGCAGTATTTT.